Listed below are T cell receptor beta chains from one sample, sequenced in a study of Ad26.COV2.S vaccination and SARS-CoV-2 variants. The data were produced by immunoSEQ multiplex PCR, yet TCRdb's version contains in-frame clones alone and is incomplete. The table lists a few hundred thousand clones, over 75% of them singletons. The input for sequencing was peripheral blood, taken in a trial of Ad26.COV2.S vaccine versus placebo. All receptors derive from a person between 18 and 65 years old who received the Ad26.COV2.S COVID-19 vaccine or a placebo. CDR3s include the opening cysteine and the closing phenylalanine or tryptophan. The D gene is left open where the match is weak. Not all rows give a size; the values are once, few, many and, for expanded clones, a class.

TRBD1	NA	TRBV4-2	TRBJ2-1	CASSQDSGGDEQFF	TGTGCCAGCAGCCAAGATTCAGGGGGCGATGAGCAGTTCTTC
TRBD2	NA	TRBV7-2	TRBJ2-1	CASSQTSGRGLGEQFF	TGTGCCAGCAGCCAGACTAGCGGGAGGGGGCTAGGTGAGCAGTTCTTC
TRBD2	NA	TRBV4-1	TRBJ2-1	CASSQVPLAGALNEQFF	TGCGCCAGCAGCCAAGTTCCGCTAGCGGGAGCTCTCAATGAGCAGTTCTTC
TRBD1	NA	TRBV2	TRBJ2-5	CASSEAVPGGLETQYF	TGTGCCAGCAGTGAAGCTGTGCCAGGGGGCTTAGAGACCCAGTACTTC
TRBD2	NA	TRBV18	TRBJ2-2	CASSPTAGVGELFF	TGTGCCAGCTCACCAACAGCGGGAGTCGGGGAGCTGTTTTTT
TRBD1	NA	TRBV28	TRBJ2-2	CASSLWWGQGITNTGELFF	TGTGCCAGCAGTTTATGGTGGGGACAGGGGATCACGAACACCGGGGAGCTGTTTTTT
TRBD1	NA	TRBV5-5	TRBJ1-5	CASSLQGAQEQPQHF	TGTGCCAGCAGCTTACAGGGGGCGCAGGAGCAGCCCCAGCATTTT
NA	NA	TRBV9	TRBJ2-6	CASSVSLNRANVLTF	TGTGCCAGCAGCGTAAGTCTAAATCGGGCCAACGTCCTGACTTTC
NA	NA	TRBV6-6	TRBJ2-5	CASSYNRQVEGETQYF	TGTGCCAGCAGTTACAACCGACAGGTTGAAGGAGAGACCCAGTACTTC
NA	NA	TRBV10-3	TRBJ2-1	CATLGHFPYNEQFF	TGTGCCACCCTGGGACACTTTCCCTACAATGAGCAGTTCTTC
TRBD1	NA	TRBV6-6	TRBJ1-2	CASSKGAQGYTF	TGTGCCAGCAGTAAGGGGGCTCAGGGCTACACCTTC
NA	NA	TRBV4-3	TRBJ2-7	CASSPAGAGYEQYF	TGCGCCAGCAGCCCCGCGGGCGCTGGATACGAGCAGTACTTC
NA	NA	TRBV11-1	TRBJ1-2	CASSLDRANYGYTF	TGTGCCAGCAGCTTGGACAGAGCTAACTATGGCTACACCTTC
NA	NA	TRBV12-3/TRBV12-4	TRBJ2-7	CASRPDSYEQYF	TGTGCCAGCAGGCCTGACAGTTACGAGCAGTACTTC
NA	NA	TRBV16	TRBJ1-4	CASSQSASAGAGNEKLFF	TGTGCCAGCAGCCAATCAGCTTCGGCGGGGGCAGGGAATGAAAAACTGTTTTTT
TRBD1	NA	TRBV6-1	TRBJ2-5	CASSERQGQQETQYF	TGTGCCAGCAGTGAAAGACAGGGCCAGCAGGAGACCCAGTACTTC
NA	many	TRBV30	TRBJ1-1	CAGVQGEAFF	TGTGCCGGGGTACAGGGAGAAGCTTTCTTT
TRBD2	NA	TRBV3-1/TRBV3-2	TRBJ2-7	CASSPYSGLAGGYEQYF	TGTGCCAGCAGCCCCTATTCGGGACTAGCGGGAGGTTACGAGCAGTACTTC
TRBD2	once	TRBV2	TRBJ2-5	CASSDSGSWQETQYF	TGTGCCAGCAGTGATAGCGGGAGTTGGCAAGAGACCCAGTACTTC
NA	NA	TRBV9	TRBJ2-1	CASSPRDLNYNEQFF	TGTGCCAGCAGCCCCCGGGACCTCAACTACAATGAGCAGTTCTTC
TRBD2	NA	TRBV25-1	TRBJ2-1	CASSDSSGRSNEQFF	TGTGCCAGCAGTGATTCTAGCGGGAGGAGCAATGAGCAGTTCTTC
NA	NA	TRBV28	TRBJ2-1	CASSFGGVDGNEQFF	TGTGCCAGCAGTTTCGGGGGAGTGGATGGGAATGAGCAGTTCTTC